Listed here are 10 T cell receptor beta chains from one sample, sequenced in a study of glioma-infiltrating T cells after dendritic cell vaccination. The data were produced by immunoSEQ multiplex PCR, yet TCRdb's version contains in-frame clones alone and is incomplete. The sample shows approximately 50,000 clones, 89% of them seen only once. Documented time point: after dendritic cell vaccination, including at tumor progression/relapse. This material consisted of blood, taken after dendritic cell vaccination. Receptors originate from a human donor with glioblastoma.

This clone has only a few counts. CDR3 residues: CASSLFQVVGEGTEAFF. In DNA form, the CDR3 reads TGTGCCAGCAGCTTATTTCAGGTCGTTGGCGAAGGCACTGAAGCTTTCTTT. The rearrangement links TRBV7-8 to TRBJ1-1, with no clear D. Trimming cost V 2 bases and J 4 bases, with 20 bases left between them. Germline V lookup: CDR1 SGHVS, CDR2 FQNEAQ. This CDR3 region has 17 residues.

The chain uses TRBV5-1 and TRBJ2-1, with 8 bases identical to TRBD2. From germline, CDR1 is SGHRS and CDR2 YFSETQ. V lost 5 bases and J lost 8; bases outside the gene matches: 18. This CDR3 has 17 residues. As DNA, the CDR3 is TGCGCCAGCAGGCCAACCTCACTAGCGGCCGTTGGGGATGAGCAGTTCTTC. Translating it yields CASRPTSLAAVGDEQFF.

Note on this clone: The junction shows a germline mismatch at one end, possibly a read error. The chain carries TRBV7-7 and TRBJ2-7, with 14 bases identical to TRBD2. The J call may be wrong; the DNA end is better matched by TRBJ2-5. The CDR3 has 15 residues. The germline V gene has CDR1 SSHAT and CDR2 FNYEAQ (reference sequence). The CDR3: CASSLGLAGGETQYF. DNA for the CDR3: TGTGCTAGCAGCTTAGGACTAGCGGGAGGAGAGACCCAGTACTTC.

The chain is built from TRBV5-1 and TRBJ2-2, with TRBD1 as a possible D gene (6 bases). CDR1 and CDR2 (germline): SGHRS, YFSETQ. V lost 5 bases, J lost 7 bases, and 12 bases lay in between. The CDR3 loop spans 13 amino acids. The CDR3 DNA sequence: TGCGCCAGCAGAACAGGGCGAGGCGGGGAGCTGTTTTTT. Protein product: CASRTGRGGELFF.

This clone was picked up one time. J is TRBJ2-4 and V is TRBV11-2, with 7 bases lining up with TRBD2. Germline V gives CDR1 SGHAT, CDR2 FQNNGV. V trimming: 5 bases; J trimming: 0 bases; junction bases outside the gene matches: 10. The CDR3 contains 17 residues. This chain's CDR3 is CASSPLASGLAKNIQYF. The CDR3, as DNA: TGTGCCAGCAGCCCACTGGCTAGCGGACTAGCCAAAAACATTCAGTACTTC.

The chain couples TRBV4-1 to TRBJ2-7; 14 nucleotides align to TRBD2. V trimming: 3 bases; J trimming: 5 bases; junction bases outside the gene matches: 3. CDR1 is MGHRA, CDR2 YSYEKL, per germline. The CDR3 consists of 15 residues. The CDR3: CASSQRLAGGDEQYF. The DNA for the CDR3 is TGCGCCAGCAGCCAGCGACTAGCGGGAGGGGACGAGCAGTACTTC.

The chain recombines TRBV25-1 with TRBJ2-3; D possibly corresponds to TRBD2 (6 bases). The CDR3 has 12 amino acids. V was pared by 1 base and J by 11 bases, with 10 bases between. Looked up from germline, CDR1 is MGHDK and CDR2 is SYGVNS. DNA for the CDR3: TGTGCCAGCAGTGAATGGGGAGGTGGGCAGTATTTT. Its protein is CASSEWGGGQYF.

V gene TRBV10-3 combines with J gene TRBJ2-1; TRBD1 matches 9 bases. V lost 4 bases, J lost 8 bases, and 9 bases stayed unmatched. This CDR3 is 15 amino acids long. Germline V gene lookup returns CDR1 ENHRY and CDR2 SYGVKD. CDR3 loop: CAISARTGDRDEQFF. In DNA, the CDR3 is TGTGCCATCAGTGCTAGGACAGGGGATCGGGATGAGCAGTTCTTC.

This sequence joins TRBV5-1 and TRBJ2-5; 15 nucleotides align to TRBD2. CDR3 length: 17 amino acids. Germline V gene data show CDR1 as SGHRS and CDR2 as YFSETQ. The V gene end was trimmed by 3 bases and the J gene end by 5 bases; junction bases not matched to a gene: 8. The CDR3 DNA reads as TGCGCCAGCAGCTCCCGGACTAGCGGGAGGGCGAGCGAGACCCAGTACTTC. Protein product: CASSSRTSGRASETQYF.

This clone was counted a few times. The chain employs TRBV7-9 and TRBJ2-1, with TRBD2 matching 10 bases. Germline V gene data show CDR1 as SEHNR and CDR2 as FQNEAQ (reference sequence). The CDR3 runs 18 residues. V gave up 11 bases and J gave up 0 bases; unmatched junction bases: 16. The CDR3 reads CALRRSGRVLSSYNEQFF. The CDR3 DNA follows: TGTGCCTTGCGACGGAGCGGGAGGGTCCTCAGCTCCTACAATGAGCAGTTCTTC.